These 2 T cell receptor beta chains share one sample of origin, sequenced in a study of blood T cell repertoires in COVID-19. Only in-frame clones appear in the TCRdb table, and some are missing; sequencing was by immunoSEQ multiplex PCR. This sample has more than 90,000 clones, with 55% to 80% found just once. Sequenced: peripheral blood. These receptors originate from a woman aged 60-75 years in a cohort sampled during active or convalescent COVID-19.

CDR3 in DNA: TGTGCCAGCAGCTTCGGCAGGGGGCTTTACAATGAGCAGTTCTTC. The encoded protein is CASSFGRGLYNEQFF. This chain links TRBV7-3 with TRBJ2-1; 8 bases map to TRBD1. CDR3 length: 15 residues. Losses at the gene ends were 3 bases for V and 4 bases for J; bases not matched to a gene: 5. From germline, CDR1 is SGHTA and CDR2 FQGTGA.

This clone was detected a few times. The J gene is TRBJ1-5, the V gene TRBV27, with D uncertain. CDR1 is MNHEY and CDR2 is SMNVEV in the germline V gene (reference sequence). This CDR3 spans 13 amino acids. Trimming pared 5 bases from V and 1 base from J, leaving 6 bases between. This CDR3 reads CASSLGSNQPQHF. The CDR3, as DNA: TGTGCCAGCAGTCTAGGCAGCAATCAGCCCCAGCATTTT.